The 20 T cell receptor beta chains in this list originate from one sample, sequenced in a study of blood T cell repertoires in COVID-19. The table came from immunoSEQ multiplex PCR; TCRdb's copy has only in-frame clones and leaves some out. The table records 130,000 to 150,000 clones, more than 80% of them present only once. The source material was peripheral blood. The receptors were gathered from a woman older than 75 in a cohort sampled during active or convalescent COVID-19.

In nucleotides, the CDR3 is TGTGCCATCAGTGAGTCGAGGCTCTCCTACGAGCAGTACTTC. This translates into CAISESRLSYEQYF. The genes are TRBV10-3 and TRBJ2-7, with D unresolved. V was trimmed by 0 bases and J by 0 bases, leaving 6 bases between them. Germline V gives CDR1 ENHRY, CDR2 SYGVKD. CDR3 length: 14 residues.

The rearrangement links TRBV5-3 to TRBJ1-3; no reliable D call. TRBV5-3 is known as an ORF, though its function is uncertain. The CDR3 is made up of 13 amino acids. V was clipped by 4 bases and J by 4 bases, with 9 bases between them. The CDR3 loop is CARSPTLGNTIYF. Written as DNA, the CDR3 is TGTGCCAGAAGCCCTACCCTAGGAAACACCATATATTTT.

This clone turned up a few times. CDR3 nucleotides: TGTGCCAGCAGCTTGGGGCTGACAGGGTATCGCTACACCTTC. Its protein is CASSLGLTGYRYTF. The chain has TRBV5-5 and TRBJ1-2; 7 nucleotides line up with TRBD1. The CDR3 totals 14 residues. After removal of 0 bases from V and 9 bases from J, the junction contained 8 bases not matched to a gene. Germline V CDR1 and CDR2: SGHKS, YYEKEE (reference sequence).

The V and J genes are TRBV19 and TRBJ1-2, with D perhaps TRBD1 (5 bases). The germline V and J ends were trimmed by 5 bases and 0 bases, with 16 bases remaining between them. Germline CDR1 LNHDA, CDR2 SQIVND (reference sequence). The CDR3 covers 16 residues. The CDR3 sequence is CASSGSGISPNYGYTF. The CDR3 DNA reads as TGTGCCAGTAGTGGATCAGGGATTTCGCCTAACTATGGCTACACCTTC.

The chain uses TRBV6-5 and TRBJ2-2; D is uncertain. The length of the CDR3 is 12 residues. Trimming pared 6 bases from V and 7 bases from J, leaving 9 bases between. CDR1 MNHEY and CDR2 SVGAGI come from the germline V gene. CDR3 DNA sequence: TGTGCCAGCAGACAGTTCAGCGGGGAGCTGTTTTTT. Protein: CASRQFSGELFF.

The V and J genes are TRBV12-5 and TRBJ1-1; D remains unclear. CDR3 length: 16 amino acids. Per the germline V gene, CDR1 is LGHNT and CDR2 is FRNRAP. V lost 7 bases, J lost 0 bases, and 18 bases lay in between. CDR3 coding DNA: TGTGCTAGTGCCTATATTCCCTTTTTTGTGAACACTGAAGCTTTCTTT. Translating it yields CASAYIPFFVNTEAFF. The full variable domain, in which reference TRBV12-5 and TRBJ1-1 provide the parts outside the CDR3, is DARVTQTPRHKVTEMGQEVTMRCQPILGHNTVFWYRQTMMQGLELLAYFRNRAPLDDSGMPKDRFSAEMPDATLATLKIQPSEPRDSAVYFCASAYIPFFVNTEAFFGQGTRLTVV.

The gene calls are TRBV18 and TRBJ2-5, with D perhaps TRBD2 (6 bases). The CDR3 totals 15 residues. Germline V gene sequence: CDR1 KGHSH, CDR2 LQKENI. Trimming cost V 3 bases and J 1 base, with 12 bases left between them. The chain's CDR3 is CASSPDSGVQETQYF. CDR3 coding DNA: TGTGCCAGCTCACCGGATTCGGGGGTCCAAGAGACCCAGTACTTC.

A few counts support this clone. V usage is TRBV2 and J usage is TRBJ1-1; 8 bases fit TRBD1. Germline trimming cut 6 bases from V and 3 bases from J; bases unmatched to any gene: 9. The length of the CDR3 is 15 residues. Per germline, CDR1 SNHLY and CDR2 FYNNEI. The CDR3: CASRARTGFDTEAFF. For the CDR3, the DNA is TGTGCCAGCAGGGCCCGGACAGGGTTCGACACTGAAGCTTTCTTT. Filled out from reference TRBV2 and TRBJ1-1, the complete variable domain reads EPEVTQTPSHQVTQMGQEVILRCVPISNHLYFYWYRQILGQKVEFLVSFYNNEISEKSEIFDDQFSVERPDGSNFTLKIRSTKLEDSAMYFCASRARTGFDTEAFFGQGTRLTVV.

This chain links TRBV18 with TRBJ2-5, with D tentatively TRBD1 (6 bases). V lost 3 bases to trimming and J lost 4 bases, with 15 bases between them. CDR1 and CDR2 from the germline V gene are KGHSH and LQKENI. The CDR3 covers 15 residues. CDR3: CASSPSQGRVETQYF. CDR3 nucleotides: TGTGCCAGCTCACCGTCTCAGGGGCGGGTAGAGACCCAGTACTTC.

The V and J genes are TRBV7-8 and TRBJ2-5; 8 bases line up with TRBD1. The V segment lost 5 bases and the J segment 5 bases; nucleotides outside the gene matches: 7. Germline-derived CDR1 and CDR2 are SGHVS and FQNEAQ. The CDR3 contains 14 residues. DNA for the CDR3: TGTGCCAGCAGCCCCAGGACAGGGTCGGAGACCCAGTACTTC. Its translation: CASSPRTGSETQYF. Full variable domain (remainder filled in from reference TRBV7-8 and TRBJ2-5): GAGVSQSPRYKVAKRGQDVALRCDPISGHVSLFWYQQALGQGPEFLTYFQNEAQLDKSGLPSDRFFAERPEGSVSTLKIQRTQQEDSAVYLCASSPRTGSETQYFGPGTRLLVL.

CDR3 DNA: TGTGCCAGCAGCCCGAGTGAAGAGACCCAGTACTTC. Translated: CASSPSEETQYF. The chain carries TRBV7-6 and TRBJ2-5, with D unresolved. In germline, CDR1 is SGHVS, CDR2 FNYEAQ. The CDR3 loop spans 12 amino acids. The germline V and J ends were trimmed by 5 bases and 3 bases, with 7 bases remaining between them. Looking up the rest from reference TRBV7-6 and TRBJ2-5 gives the full variable domain: GAGVSQSPRYKVTKRGQDVALRCDPISGHVSLYWYRQALGQGPEFLTYFNYEAQQDKSGLPNDRFSAERPEGSISTLTIQRTEQRDSAMYRCASSPSEETQYFGPGTRLLVL.

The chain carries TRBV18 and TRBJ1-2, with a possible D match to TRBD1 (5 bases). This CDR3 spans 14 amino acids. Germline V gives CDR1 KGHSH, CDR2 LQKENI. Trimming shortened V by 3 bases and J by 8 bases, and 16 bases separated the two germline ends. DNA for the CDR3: TGTGCCAGCTCACCGCCGGGACTGACCGGAGGCTACACCTTC. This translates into CASSPPGLTGGYTF.

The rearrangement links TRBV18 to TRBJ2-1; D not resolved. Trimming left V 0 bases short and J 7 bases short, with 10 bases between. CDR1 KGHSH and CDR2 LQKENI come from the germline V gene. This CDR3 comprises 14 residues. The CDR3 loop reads CASSPPVQSNEQFF. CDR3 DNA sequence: TGTGCCAGCTCACCACCGGTACAGAGTAATGAGCAGTTCTTC. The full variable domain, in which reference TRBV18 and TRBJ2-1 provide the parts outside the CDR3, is NAGVMQNPRHLVRRRGQEARLRCSPMKGHSHVYWYRQLPEEGLKFMVYLQKENIIDESGMPKERFSAEFPKEGPSILRIQQVVRGDSAAYFCASSPPVQSNEQFFGPGTRLTVL.

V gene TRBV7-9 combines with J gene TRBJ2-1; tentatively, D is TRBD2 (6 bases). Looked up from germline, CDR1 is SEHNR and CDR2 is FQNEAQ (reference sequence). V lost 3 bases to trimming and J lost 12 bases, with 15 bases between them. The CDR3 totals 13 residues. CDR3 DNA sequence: TGTGCCAGCAGCTTCAGCGGGCAGGCTGGGCAGTTCTTC. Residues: CASSFSGQAGQFF.

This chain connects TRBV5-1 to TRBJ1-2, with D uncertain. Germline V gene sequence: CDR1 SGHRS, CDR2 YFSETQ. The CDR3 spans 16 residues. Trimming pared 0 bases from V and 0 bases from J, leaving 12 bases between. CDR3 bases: TGCGCCAGCAGCTTGGAACCGAGCCAAACTAACTATGGCTACACCTTC. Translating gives CASSLEPSQTNYGYTF.

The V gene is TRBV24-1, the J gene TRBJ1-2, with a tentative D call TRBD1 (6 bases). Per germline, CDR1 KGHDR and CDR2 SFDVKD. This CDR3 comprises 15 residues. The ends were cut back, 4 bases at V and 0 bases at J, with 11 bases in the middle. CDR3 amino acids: CATSDPQGTNYGYTF. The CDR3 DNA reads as TGTGCCACCAGTGACCCACAGGGAACTAACTATGGCTACACCTTC.

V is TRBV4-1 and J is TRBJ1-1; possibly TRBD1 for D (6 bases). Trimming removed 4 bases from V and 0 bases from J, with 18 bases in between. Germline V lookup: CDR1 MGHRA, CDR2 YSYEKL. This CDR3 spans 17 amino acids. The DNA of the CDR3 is TGCGCCAGCAGCCTCAGGGGCATTGGAACAGTGAACACTGAAGCTTTCTTT. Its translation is CASSLRGIGTVNTEAFF.

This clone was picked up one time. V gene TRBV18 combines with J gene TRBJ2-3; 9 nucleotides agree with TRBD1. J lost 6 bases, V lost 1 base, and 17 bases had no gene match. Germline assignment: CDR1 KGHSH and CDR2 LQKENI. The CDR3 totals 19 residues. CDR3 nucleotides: TGTGCCAGCTCACCACGGCCAGGACAGGGGAGGTCATCGCCCGATACGCAGTATTTT. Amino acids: CASSPRPGQGRSSPDTQYF.

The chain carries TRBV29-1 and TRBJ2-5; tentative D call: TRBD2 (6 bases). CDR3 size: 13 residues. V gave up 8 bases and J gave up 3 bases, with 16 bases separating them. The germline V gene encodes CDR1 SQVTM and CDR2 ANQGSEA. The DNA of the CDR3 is TGCAGCTACAACCATGGGGGGAAAGAGACCCAGTACTTC. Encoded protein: CSYNHGGKETQYF.

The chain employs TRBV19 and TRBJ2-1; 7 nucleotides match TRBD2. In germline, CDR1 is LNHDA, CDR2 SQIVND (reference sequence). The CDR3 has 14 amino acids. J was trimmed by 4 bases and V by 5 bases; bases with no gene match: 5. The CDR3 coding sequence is TGTGCCAGTAGTTATAGCGGGTGGTACAATGAGCAGTTCTTC. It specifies CASSYSGWYNEQFF.